A single sample is the source of the 18 T cell receptor beta chains below, sequenced in a study of CD8 T cells in Susac syndrome. Reverse transcription used roughly 0.45 to 1 ug RNA and random hexamers. TCRdb reanalysed the immunoSEQ multiplex PCR reads using MiXCR and keeps one entry per CDR3 protein. The sample includes a few hundred thousand distinct CDR3 sequences, approximately 94% of them seen just once. Input material: CD4+ T cells from PBMCs. The receptor source for this set is a human donor with Susac syndrome.

The chain couples TRBV5-1 to TRBJ2-1; D is perhaps TRBD1 (5 bases). The CDR3 extends over 12 amino acids. Germline V gives CDR1 SGHRS, CDR2 YFSETQ. The V end lost 4 bases, the J end lost 9 bases, and 11 bases lay between the germline ends. In nucleotides, the CDR3 is TGCGCCAGCAGCGATCAGGGTGGTGAGCAGTTCTTC. As protein: CASSDQGGEQFF. Full variable domain (remainder filled in from reference TRBV5-1 and TRBJ2-1): KAGVTQTPRYLIKTRGQQVTLSCSPISGHRSVSWYQQTPGQGLQFLFEYFSETQRNKGNFPGRFSGRQFSNSRSEMNVSTLELGDSALYLCASSDQGGEQFFGPGTRLTVL.

The chain combines TRBV19 with TRBJ1-5, with 7 bases identical to TRBD1. V lost 5 bases and J lost 10; bases outside the gene matches: 14. The CDR3 totals 15 residues. The germline CDR1 and CDR2 sequences are LNHDA and SQIVND (reference sequence). CDR3 DNA sequence: TGTGCCAGTAGTCCTAAATCAGGGGGTTTTGGACCCCAGCATTTT. This gives the protein CASSPKSGGFGPQHF.

This sequence joins TRBV15 and TRBJ2-5, with 8 bases lining up with TRBD2. The CDR3 has 15 residues. Trimming cost V 3 bases and J 5 bases; bases outside gene matches: 8. CDR1 is LNHNV, CDR2 YYDKDF, per germline (reference sequence). The CDR3 DNA follows: TGTGCCACCAGCAGTCCGAAGTCGGGAGGGGAGACCCAGTACTTC. It is translated as CATSSPKSGGETQYF.

CDR3 sequence reads: CASGAGTDTQYF. The CDR3 DNA reads as TGTGCCAGCGGGGCAGGCACAGATACGCAGTATTTT. The chain uses TRBV28 and TRBJ2-3; D might be TRBD1 (5 bases). V was pared by 8 bases and J by 1 base, with 7 bases between. The CDR3 is 12 amino acids. Per the germline V gene, CDR1 is MDHEN and CDR2 is SYDVKM.

J is TRBJ1-4 and V is TRBV6-5, with a tentative D call TRBD1 (5 bases). V was clipped by 6 bases and J by 6 bases, with 8 bases between them. CDR1 and CDR2 (germline): MNHEY, SVGAGI. This CDR3 comprises 12 residues. The CDR3 loop is CASSPGHEKLFF. The CDR3 DNA sequence: TGTGCCAGCAGCCCGGGACATGAAAAACTGTTTTTT.

The chain uses TRBV6-5 and TRBJ2-7, with TRBD2 identical over 7 bases. After removal of 8 bases from V and 0 bases from J, the junction contained 10 bases not matched to a gene. In germline, CDR1 is MNHEY, CDR2 SVGAGI. CDR3 length equals 15 residues. The CDR3 bases are TGTGCCAGCTACACCGGCGGCGGGAGCTCCTACGAGCAGTACTTC. As protein: CASYTGGGSSYEQYF.

This clonotype is a singleton in its sample. The chain employs TRBV7-2 and TRBJ2-7, with a tentative D call TRBD1 (5 bases). The CDR3 length is 13 residues. Trimming took off 4 bases at V and 2 bases at J, with 9 bases between the two ends. The germline gives CDR1 SGHTA, CDR2 FQGNSA. CDR3 in DNA: TGTGCCAGCAGCTCTGACAGTACCTACGAGCAGTACTTC. Translating gives CASSSDSTYEQYF.

The V gene is TRBV20-1, the J gene TRBJ2-7, with D perhaps TRBD1 or TRBD2 (5 bases each). V lost 8 bases to trimming and J lost 1 base, with 15 bases between them. This CDR3 is built from 13 residues. CDR1 is DFQATT and CDR2 is SNEGSKA in the germline V gene (reference sequence). In DNA, the CDR3 is TGCAGTTGGATCCGGGACGGATCCTACGAGCAGTACTTC. It is translated as CSWIRDGSYEQYF.

This sequence joins TRBV20-1 and TRBJ2-5; 8 bases fit TRBD2. CDR3 length equals 15 residues. Per the germline V gene, CDR1 is DFQATT and CDR2 is SNEGSKA (reference sequence). V lost 3 bases to trimming and J lost 5 bases; unmatched junction nucleotides: 11. CDR3 loop: CSASVPRGEGETQYF. The CDR3 bases are TGCAGTGCTAGTGTTCCGCGGGGGGAGGGCGAGACCCAGTACTTC.

This clonotype was found a few times. This chain uses TRBV4-3 with TRBJ1-2; D not resolved. The germline V gene has CDR1 LGHNA and CDR2 YSLEER. The CDR3 extends over 15 amino acids. Trimming shortened V by 0 bases and J by 0 bases, and 8 bases separated the two germline ends. This CDR3 reads CASSQDPVTNYGYTF. Here the CDR3 DNA reads TGCGCCAGCAGCCAAGATCCGGTTACTAACTATGGCTACACCTTC.

The chain employs TRBV9 and TRBJ2-5; no definite D call. Germline CDR1 and CDR2: SGDLS and YYNGEE. The CDR3 is made up of 16 amino acids. V shed 0 bases and J shed 7 bases, with 19 bases lying between them. DNA of the CDR3: TGTGCCAGCAGCGTAGCTGATGGGGAATCTTCAACGACCCAGTACTTC. Translating gives CASSVADGESSTTQYF. Drawing the rest from reference TRBV9 and TRBJ2-5, the complete variable domain is DSGVTQTPKHLITATGQRVTLRCSPRSGDLSVYWYQQSLDQGLQFLIQYYNGEERAKGNILERFSAQQFPDLHSELNLSSLELGDSALYFCASSVADGESSTTQYFGPGTRLLVL.

V gene TRBV5-5 combines with J gene TRBJ2-7; unclear D gene. Trimming took off 0 bases at V and 6 bases at J, with 10 bases between the two ends. The CDR3 sequence is 13 residues long. CDR1 and CDR2 from the germline V gene are SGHKS and YYEKEE (reference sequence). Here the CDR3 DNA reads TGTGCCAGCAGCTTGGTAGGGTATCGCGAGCAGTACTTC. Amino acids: CASSLVGYREQYF.

This clonotype was seen just once. The chain combines TRBV6-2 or TRBV6-3 with TRBJ1-5; TRBD1 is a possible D gene (5 bases). CDR1 and CDR2 (germline): MNHEY, SVGEGT. The CDR3 sequence is 15 residues long. The V gene lost 7 bases and the J gene lost 1 base, with 14 bases spanning the gap. CDR3 in DNA: TGTGCCAGCACCCACAGGACCGGGAGCAATCAGCCCCAGCATTTT. Its protein product is CASTHRTGSNQPQHF.

As regards this clonotype: Sequence at one end of the junction differs from germline and may be a read error. The chain joins TRBV6-5 to TRBJ2-3; 9 bases match TRBD2. Per the germline V gene, CDR1 is MNHEY and CDR2 is SVGAGI. The CDR3 has 16 residues. The CDR3 region is CASSYSRAGGTGTQYF. The CDR3 DNA sequence: TGTGCCAGCAGTTACTCGAGAGCGGGGGGCACAGGTACGCAGTATTTT.

This chain joins TRBV24-1 and TRBJ1-5; D is perhaps TRBD1 (5 bases). The CDR3 runs to 13 residues. Germline assignment: CDR1 KGHDR and CDR2 SFDVKD. V dropped 7 bases and J dropped 5 bases, with 11 bases sitting between them. The chain's CDR3 is CATSLSGDQPQHF. The CDR3 DNA reads as TGTGCCACCAGCCTCTCGGGGGATCAGCCCCAGCATTTT.

J is TRBJ1-3 and V is TRBV15; TRBD1 matches at 9 bases. Germline V gene sequence: CDR1 LNHNV, CDR2 YYDKDF (reference sequence). Trimming removed 9 bases from V and 1 base from J; junction bases left unmatched: 13. The CDR3 totals 17 residues. CDR3 nucleotides: TGTGCCACTCGTCCCGGGACAGGGCTGGCTTCTGGAAACACCATATATTTT. Its translation is CATRPGTGLASGNTIYF.

The V and J genes are TRBV10-3 and TRBJ1-2; TRBD1 aligns across 9 bases. Germline assignment: CDR1 ENHRY and CDR2 SYGVKD. The CDR3 length is 13 residues. Trimming at V came to 6 bases and at J to 2 bases, leaving 1 base not matched to a gene. The CDR3 sequence is CAISGQGNYGYTF. The CDR3 DNA is TGTGCCATCAGCGGACAGGGGAACTATGGCTACACCTTC.

The rearrangement links TRBV7-6 to TRBJ1-2, with TRBD1 matching 8 bases. Germline V gene sequence: CDR1 SGHVS, CDR2 FNYEAQ. V lost 4 bases, J lost 3 bases, and 10 bases stayed unmatched. CDR3 size: 16 residues. For the CDR3, the DNA is TGTGCCAGCAGCTCAGACCCGGACAGGGCCTACTATGGCTACACCTTC. It yields the protein CASSSDPDRAYYGYTF.